This T cell receptor (beta chain) was sequenced in a study of cytomegalovirus exposure and HLA in healthy donors. Study-level background: An analysis done earlier identified roughly 120 million unique TCR beta sequences from about 179 million T cells.

V was clipped by 5 bases and J by 5 bases; unmatched bases: 6. From germline, CDR1 is MNHEY and CDR2 SMNVEV (reference sequence). The CDR3 covers 14 residues. PCR used 60 Vbeta primers and 13 Jbeta primers. Assay: immunoSEQ multiplex PCR; the TCRdb copy retains only in-frame clones and omits some. The table lists some 48,000 clones, with roughly 26% in the top ten. The chain combines TRBV27 with TRBJ2-1; 7 positions match TRBD2. The sequence derives from a man aged 40-50 years in good health and CMV-seropositive. Sequencing used PBMCs. CDR3 region: CASSPGTTNNEQFF. The CDR3 region has the DNA TGTGCCAGCAGTCCCGGGACTACTAACAATGAGCAGTTCTTC.